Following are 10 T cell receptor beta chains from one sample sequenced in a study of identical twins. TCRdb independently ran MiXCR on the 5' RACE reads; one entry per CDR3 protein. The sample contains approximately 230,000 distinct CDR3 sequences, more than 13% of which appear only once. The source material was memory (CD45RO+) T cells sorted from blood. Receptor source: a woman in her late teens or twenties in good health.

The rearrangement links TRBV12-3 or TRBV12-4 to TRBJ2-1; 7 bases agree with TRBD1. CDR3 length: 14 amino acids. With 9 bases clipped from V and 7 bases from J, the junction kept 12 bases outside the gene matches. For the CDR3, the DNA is TGTGCCAGTTTAGGGGGCTTCATCGTGAATGAGCAGTTCTTC. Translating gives CASLGGFIVNEQFF.

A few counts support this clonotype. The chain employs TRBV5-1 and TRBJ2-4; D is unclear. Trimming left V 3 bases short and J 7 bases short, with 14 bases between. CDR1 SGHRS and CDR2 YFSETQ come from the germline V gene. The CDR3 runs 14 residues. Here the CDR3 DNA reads TGCGCCAGCAGCTCCGACGAGCGACGGAACATTCAGTACTTC. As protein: CASSSDERRNIQYF.

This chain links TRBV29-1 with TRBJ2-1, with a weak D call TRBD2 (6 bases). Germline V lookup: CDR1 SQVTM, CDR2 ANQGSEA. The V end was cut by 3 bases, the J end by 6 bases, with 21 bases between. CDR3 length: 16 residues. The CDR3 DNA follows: TGCAGCGTTGAGGGGGGTAGCCGATGGCCCTGCAATGAGCAGTTCTTC. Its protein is CSVEGGSRWPCNEQFF.

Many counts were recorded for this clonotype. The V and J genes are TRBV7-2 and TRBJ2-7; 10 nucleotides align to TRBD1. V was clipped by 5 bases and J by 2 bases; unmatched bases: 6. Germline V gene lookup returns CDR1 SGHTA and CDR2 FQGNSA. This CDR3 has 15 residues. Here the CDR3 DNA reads TGTGCCAGCAGCGTGATGACAGGGGGCCCCTACGAGCAGTACTTC. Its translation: CASSVMTGGPYEQYF. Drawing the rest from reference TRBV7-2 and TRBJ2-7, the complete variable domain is GAGVSQSPSNKVTEKGKDVELRCDPISGHTALYWYRQSLGQGLEFLIYFQGNSAPDKSGLPSDRFSAERTGGSVSTLTIQRTQQEDSAVYLCASSVMTGGPYEQYFGPGTRLTVT.

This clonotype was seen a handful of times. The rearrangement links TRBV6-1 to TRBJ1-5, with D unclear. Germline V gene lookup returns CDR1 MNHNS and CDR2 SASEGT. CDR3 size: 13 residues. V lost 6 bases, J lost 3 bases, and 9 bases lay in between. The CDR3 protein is CASRREINQPQHF. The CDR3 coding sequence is TGTGCCAGCAGACGAGAAATCAATCAGCCCCAGCATTTT.

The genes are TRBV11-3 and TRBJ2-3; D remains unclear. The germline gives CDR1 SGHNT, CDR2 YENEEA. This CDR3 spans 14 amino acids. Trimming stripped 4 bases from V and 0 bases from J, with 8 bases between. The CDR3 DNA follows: TGTGCCAGCAGCTCTGACGGTAGCACAGATACGCAGTATTTT. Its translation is CASSSDGSTDTQYF.

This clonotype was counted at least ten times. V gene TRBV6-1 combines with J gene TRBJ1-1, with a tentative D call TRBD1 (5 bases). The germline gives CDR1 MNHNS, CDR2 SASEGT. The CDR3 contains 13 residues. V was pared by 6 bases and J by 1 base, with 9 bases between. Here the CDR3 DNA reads TGTGCCAGCAGCGAAACAGGGAACACTGAAGCTTTCTTT. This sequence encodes CASSETGNTEAFF.

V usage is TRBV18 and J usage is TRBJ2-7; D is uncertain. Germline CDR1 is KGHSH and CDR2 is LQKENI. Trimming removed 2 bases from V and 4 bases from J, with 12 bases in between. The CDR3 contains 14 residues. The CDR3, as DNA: TGTGCCAGCTCACCAGGCGTTAATCGTTACGAGCAGTACTTC. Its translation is CASSPGVNRYEQYF.

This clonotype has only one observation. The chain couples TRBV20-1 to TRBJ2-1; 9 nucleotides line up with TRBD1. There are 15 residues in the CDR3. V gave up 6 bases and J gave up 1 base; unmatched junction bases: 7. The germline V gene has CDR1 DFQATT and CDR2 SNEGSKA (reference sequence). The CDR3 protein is CSAVTGTGSYNEQFF. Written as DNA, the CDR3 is TGCAGTGCCGTTACCGGGACAGGGTCCTACAATGAGCAGTTCTTC.

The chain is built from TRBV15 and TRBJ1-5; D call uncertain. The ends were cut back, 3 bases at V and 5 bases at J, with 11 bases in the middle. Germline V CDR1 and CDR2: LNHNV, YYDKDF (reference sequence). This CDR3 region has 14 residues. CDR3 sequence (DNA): TGTGCCACCAGCAGCCGAGGTGGCGATCAGCCCCAGCATTTT. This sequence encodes CATSSRGGDQPQHF.